This TCR beta chain was found in a study of metastatic and nonmetastatic thyroid tumors (dated by TCRdb to the early 2020s). For context, the study as a whole: Repertoires were compared across peripheral blood and tumor or nodule tissue samples from malignant and benign thyroid patients. Study-wide conclusions, independent of this receptor: In both blood and tumor samples, malignant tumors were reported to have significantly higher TCR beta diversity than benign nodules.

This clone was counted ten times or more. Its antigen remains undetermined. One base away there is no much larger clone; base qualities are not given. No treatment had been received by any patient before thyroid surgery. Using T-cell receptor beta sequencing, the study looked back at clinical samples from patients collected from the early 2010s to the late 2010s. Library generation was performed with PCR. The instrument given in TCRdb is Illumina HiSeq 4000. High-throughput sequencing was used to profile the TCR beta-chain CDR3 region of every patient. The authors' pipeline ran thus. Drawing on CDR3 differences between clinicopathological groups, the researchers built a classifier meant to tell apart patients with distant-metastatic papillary thyroid cancer. Repertoire diversity was assessed with the Shannon index, and tumor-blood repertoire similarity with the Morisita-Horn index. The public reads were run again by TCRdb, first through fastp at Q25 and then through MiXCR, and only productive beta chains were kept. The V and J calls, along with clone size, are taken from TCRdb and not from the paper's own processing. The sample data list tens of thousands of clones, and 20% to 25% of these were observed just once. Clones ranked in the top ten supply approximately 40% of the sample.

Relative to germline, V is 5 bases shorter and J is 2 bases shorter, with 13 bases between their ends. The germline V gene supplies CDR1 MNHNS and CDR2 SASEGT. The CDR3 goes from the cysteine to the phenylalanine over 15 residues. The kept DNA is CDR3 alone, 45 bases in frame from the first base. Sequences were obtained from blood. Recombination connected TRBV6-1 to TRBJ2-1, with a tentative D call of TRBD1 or TRBD2, each matching 5 bases. The receptor was derived from a female donor with papillary thyroid cancer or a benign thyroid nodule (not recorded which). Some clones in this sample may be carry-over from other donors' samples. Here the CDR3 is given as CASSFTGTAYNEQFF. The sequence in DNA is TGTGCCAGCAGTTTCACCGGGACGGCCTACAATGAGCAGTTCTTC.